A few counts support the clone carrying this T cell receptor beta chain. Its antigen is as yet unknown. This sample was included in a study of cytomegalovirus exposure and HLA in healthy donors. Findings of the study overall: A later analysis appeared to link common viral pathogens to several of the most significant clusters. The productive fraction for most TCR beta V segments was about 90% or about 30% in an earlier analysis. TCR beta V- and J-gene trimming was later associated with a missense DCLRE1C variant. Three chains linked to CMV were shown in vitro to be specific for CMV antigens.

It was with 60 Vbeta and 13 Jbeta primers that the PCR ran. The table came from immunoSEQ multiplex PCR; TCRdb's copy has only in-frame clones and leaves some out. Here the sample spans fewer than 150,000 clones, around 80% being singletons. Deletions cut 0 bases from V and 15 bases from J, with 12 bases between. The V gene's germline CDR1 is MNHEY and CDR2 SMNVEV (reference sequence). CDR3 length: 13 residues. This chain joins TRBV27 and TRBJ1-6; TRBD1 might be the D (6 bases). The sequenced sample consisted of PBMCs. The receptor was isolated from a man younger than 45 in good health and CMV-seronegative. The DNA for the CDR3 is TGTGCCAGCAGTTTATCTTACCAGGGGCTCCTCCACTTT. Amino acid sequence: CASSLSYQGLLHF.